A single sample is the source of the 27 T cell receptor beta chains below, sequenced in a study of blood T cell repertoires in COVID-19. The repertoire was sequenced with immunoSEQ multiplex PCR; TCRdb's copy has only in-frame clones and lacks some. The sample lists over 250,000 clones, about 80% occurring once. Source material: PBMCs or T cells enriched from blood (not recorded which). Source of these receptors: a young man with acute COVID-19.

The chain has TRBV24-1 and TRBJ1-2; D gene unclear. This CDR3 has 13 amino acids. The germline V gene encodes CDR1 KGHDR and CDR2 SFDVKD. V shed 3 bases and J shed 7 bases, with 11 bases lying between them. CDR3 DNA: TGTGCCACCAGTGATAGGCGGTTTGGTGGCTACACCTTC. Amino acid sequence: CATSDRRFGGYTF.

The rearrangement joins TRBV24-1 to TRBJ2-3; 7 nucleotides agree with TRBD2. The CDR3 loop spans 17 amino acids. CDR1 and CDR2 (germline): KGHDR, SFDVKD. V dropped 4 bases and J dropped 7; count of bases not matched to a gene: 16. The DNA for the CDR3 is TGTGCCACCAGTGAACCCCCTGAGACTAGCAGTTCGCATACGCAGTATTTT. Its translation: CATSEPPETSSSHTQYF.

V and J are TRBV7-8 and TRBJ1-1; D gene unclear. V was clipped by 5 bases and J by 1 base, with 20 bases between them. Germline V gene data show CDR1 as SGHVS and CDR2 as FQNEAQ. CDR3 size: 17 residues. The CDR3 coding sequence is TGTGCCAGCAGCCCACGGAGCTTGGTCGAGAGGAACACTGAAGCTTTCTTT. Its protein product is CASSPRSLVERNTEAFF.

This chain connects TRBV11-3 to TRBJ2-3, with unresolved D. The germline CDR1 and CDR2 sequences are SGHNT and YENEEA. The CDR3 runs to 11 residues. V lost 4 bases and J lost 4, with 3 bases in between. CDR3 in amino acids: CASSSSDTQYF. The DNA of the CDR3 is TGTGCCAGCAGCTCGTCAGATACGCAGTATTTT.

The rearrangement joins TRBV29-1 to TRBJ1-2, with 7 positions matching TRBD1. Germline CDR1 and CDR2: SQVTM and ANQGSEA. The CDR3 sequence is 15 residues long. V was clipped by 3 bases and J by 3 bases; unmatched bases: 10. CDR3 in DNA: TGCAGCGTTGATGATGATTCCAGGGGGGACTATGGCTACACCTTC. Amino acid sequence: CSVDDDSRGDYGYTF.

The gene calls are TRBV30 and TRBJ2-3, with a tentative D call TRBD2 (6 bases). The germline gives CDR1 GTSNPN, CDR2 SVGIG (reference sequence). The CDR3 is 13 residues long. With 2 bases removed from V and 0 bases from J, the gap between germline ends came to 6 bases. CDR3 residues: CAWSRGSTDTQYF. The DNA for the CDR3 is TGTGCCTGGAGTCGGGGGAGCACAGATACGCAGTATTTT.

J is TRBJ1-5 and V is TRBV19; D perhaps matches TRBD1 (5 bases). The germline V and J ends were trimmed by 4 bases and 6 bases, with 19 bases remaining between them. CDR1 LNHDA and CDR2 SQIVND come from the germline V gene (reference sequence). The length of the CDR3 is 16 residues. The CDR3 region is CASSTPQGAGGQPQHF. The CDR3 DNA follows: TGTGCCAGTAGTACACCCCAGGGTGCGGGAGGTCAGCCCCAGCATTTT. The full variable domain, its missing parts supplied by reference TRBV19 and TRBJ1-5, is DGGITQSPKYLFRKEGQNVTLSCEQNLNHDAMYWYRQDPGQGLRLIYYSQIVNDFQKGDIAEGYSVSREKKESFPLTVTSAQKNPTAFYLCASSTPQGAGGQPQHFGDGTRLSIL.

The CDR3 here is CASETGNNEKLFF. The CDR3 region has the DNA TGTGCCAGCGAAACAGGGAATAATGAAAAACTGTTTTTT. The chain is built from TRBV19 and TRBJ1-4; D may be TRBD1 (6 bases). The germline CDR1 and CDR2 sequences are LNHDA and SQIVND (reference sequence). The CDR3 loop spans 13 amino acids. Trimming shortened V by 9 bases and J by 4 bases, and 12 bases separated the two germline ends.

This chain connects TRBV6-5 to TRBJ2-3; tentatively, D is TRBD2 (6 bases). Germline V CDR1 and CDR2: MNHEY, SVGAGI. V lost 8 bases and J 4 bases, leaving 16 bases between the germline ends. CDR3 size: 14 residues. In DNA form, the CDR3 reads TGTGCCAGCCGTATGGGGAGGTGGCCAGATACGCAGTATTTT. Residues: CASRMGRWPDTQYF.

The J gene is TRBJ2-2, the V gene TRBV5-1; D not resolved. From germline, CDR1 is SGHRS and CDR2 YFSETQ. The CDR3 runs to 12 residues. The V gene lost 9 bases and the J gene lost 1 base, with 7 bases spanning the gap. The CDR3 nucleotides read TGCGCCATCACCAGGAACACCGGGGAGCTGTTTTTT. Its protein product is CAITRNTGELFF.

This chain uses TRBV7-9 with TRBJ2-2, with D possibly being TRBD1 (5 bases). Germline-derived CDR1 and CDR2 are SEHNR and FQNEAQ (reference sequence). The germline V and J ends were trimmed by 10 bases and 0 bases, with 12 bases remaining between them. The CDR3 length is 14 residues. The CDR3 region is CAKTATTNTGELFF. CDR3 DNA: TGTGCCAAGACAGCGACCACGAACACCGGGGAGCTGTTTTTT. Supplemented by reference TRBV7-9 and TRBJ2-2, the full variable domain reads DTGVSQNPRHKITKRGQNVTFRCDPISEHNRLYWYRQTLGQGPEFLTYFQNEAQLEKSRLLSDRFSAERPKGSFSTLEIQRTEQGDSAMYLCAKTATTNTGELFFGEGSRLTVL.

V and J are TRBV5-4 and TRBJ2-5; 8 bases align to TRBD2. V was pared by 1 base and J by 5 bases, with 7 bases of the junction left unmatched. This CDR3 comprises 15 residues. CDR1 is SGHNT and CDR2 is YYREEE in the germline V gene (reference sequence). The CDR3 DNA sequence: TGTGCCAGCAGCTTGCCGGGGGGGGCAGGGGAGACCCAGTACTTC. Amino acid sequence: CASSLPGGAGETQYF.

Note on this clone: Other DNA sequences in this sample translate to the same CDR3. The chain carries TRBV10-1 and TRBJ2-3; D is possibly TRBD1 (6 bases). CDR1 WNHNN and CDR2 SYGVQD come from the germline V gene (reference sequence). V shed 4 bases and J shed 4 bases, with 12 bases lying between them. The CDR3 contains 14 residues. The CDR3 loop is CASSGGTGPDTQYF. DNA of the CDR3: TGCGCCAGCAGTGGTGGCACAGGGCCAGATACGCAGTATTTT.

This clone was found once. This chain joins TRBV28 and TRBJ2-2; 8 positions match TRBD2. The CDR3 has 14 amino acids. Germline trimming cut 7 bases from V and 4 bases from J; bases unmatched to any gene: 5. The germline CDR1 and CDR2 sequences are MDHEN and SYDVKM. CDR3: CASNGLAVTGELFF. CDR3 sequence (DNA): TGTGCCAGCAATGGACTAGCCGTCACCGGGGAGCTGTTTTTT.

V is TRBV9 and J is TRBJ2-3; 7 bases are shared with TRBD2. The junction had 1 base not matched to a gene; V was cut back by 3 bases and J by 0 bases. Germline V CDR1 and CDR2: SGDLS, YYNGEE. This CDR3 is 14 amino acids long. The CDR3 region is CASSGGLSTDTQYF. In DNA, the CDR3 is TGTGCCAGCAGCGGGGGACTAAGCACAGATACGCAGTATTTT.

This clone was observed a single time. The chain carries TRBV5-4 and TRBJ2-5, with 14 bases identical to TRBD2. Germline CDR1 SGHNT, CDR2 YYREEE (reference sequence). This CDR3 is built from 19 residues. The V and J ends lost 4 bases and 5 bases, in that order; junction bases with no gene match: 16. The CDR3 sequence is CASSGGPGTSGSAVETQYF. The DNA of the CDR3 is TGTGCCAGCAGCGGGGGGCCCGGGACTAGCGGGAGTGCAGTCGAGACCCAGTACTTC.

J is TRBJ2-1 and V is TRBV30, with TRBD2 matching over 12 bases. The germline gives CDR1 GTSNPN, CDR2 SVGIG (reference sequence). Losses at the gene ends were 0 bases for V and 3 bases for J; bases not matched to a gene: 6. The CDR3 is made up of 17 amino acids. The CDR3 bases are TGTGCCTGGAGTGTAAGACGGACTAGCGGGATCTACAATGAGCAGTTCTTC. Protein sequence: CAWSVRRTSGIYNEQFF.

Worth noting for this clone: In the same sample, other DNA sequences code for this CDR3. CDR3 nucleotides: TGTGCCAGCAGCGTAGACAGCGGGAGATACAATGAGCAGTTCTTC. Protein: CASSVDSGRYNEQFF. This chain uses TRBV9 with TRBJ2-1; 8 positions agree with TRBD2. The ends lost 0 bases at V and 4 bases at J; junction bases unmatched: 3. The CDR3 length is 15 residues. Germline V gene lookup returns CDR1 SGDLS and CDR2 YYNGEE. The whole variable domain, filled in from reference TRBV9 and TRBJ2-1, reads DSGVTQTPKHLITATGQRVTLRCSPRSGDLSVYWYQQSLDQGLQFLIQYYNGEERAKGNILERFSAQQFPDLHSELNLSSLELGDSALYFCASSVDSGRYNEQFFGPGTRLTVL.

This clone has just one count. This specimen includes other DNA sequences encoding the same CDR3. This chain's CDR3 is CASSPGTDYGYTF. As DNA, the CDR3 is TGTGCCAGCTCACCCGGGACAGACTATGGCTACACCTTC. V is TRBV18 and J is TRBJ1-2, with 7 nucleotides matching TRBD1. This CDR3 has 13 amino acids. Germline V gene data show CDR1 as KGHSH and CDR2 as LQKENI. The V gene end was trimmed by 3 bases and the J gene end by 3 bases; junction bases not matched to a gene: 1.

The genes are TRBV6-5 and TRBJ1-5, with 8 bases aligning to TRBD1. The V segment lost 6 bases and the J segment 6 bases; nucleotides outside the gene matches: 7. CDR3 length: 14 amino acids. The germline CDR1 and CDR2 sequences are MNHEY and SVGAGI. Here the CDR3 DNA reads TGTGCCAGCAGAGACAGGGGCGGTAGTCAGCCCCAGCATTTT. Its translation is CASRDRGGSQPQHF.

In this sample, this clone turned up a few times. The gene calls are TRBV28 and TRBJ1-3; 9 bases agree with TRBD1. The CDR3 spans 14 residues. Germline V CDR1 and CDR2: MDHEN, SYDVKM. The J segment lost 3 bases and the V segment lost 9 bases, leaving 6 bases of the junction unmatched. CDR3 bases: TGTGCCAGTAATACAGGGGGCCGTGGAAACACCATATATTTT. The encoded protein is CASNTGGRGNTIYF.

The CDR3, as DNA: TGTGCCAGCAGTCCGGGACAGATCTTCTCTGGAAACACCATATATTTT. Its protein is CASSPGQIFSGNTIYF. The chain carries TRBV28 and TRBJ1-3; 7 nucleotides line up with TRBD1. The V and J ends lost 5 bases and 0 bases, in that order; junction bases with no gene match: 7. There are 16 residues in the CDR3. Germline V lookup: CDR1 MDHEN, CDR2 SYDVKM.

The chain has TRBV5-1 and TRBJ2-1; 9 bases line up with TRBD1. This CDR3 contains 16 residues. The junction had 16 bases not matched to a gene; V was cut back by 9 bases and J by 6 bases. Germline V lookup: CDR1 SGHRS, CDR2 YFSETQ. The CDR3 reads CATNGQGQGTGNEQFF. As DNA, the CDR3 is TGCGCCACCAACGGCCAGGGACAGGGTACCGGCAATGAGCAGTTCTTC.

The chain combines TRBV19 with TRBJ2-1; 10 bases are shared with TRBD2. This CDR3 is 16 amino acids long. The trim removed 3 bases at V and 0 bases at J, leaving 2 bases unmatched. Germline values: CDR1 LNHDA, CDR2 SQIVND (reference sequence). DNA for the CDR3: TGTGCCAGTAGTATGTCTAGCGGGAGCTCCTACAATGAGCAGTTCTTC. Its translation is CASSMSSGSSYNEQFF.

The chain recombines TRBV28 with TRBJ2-7; D perhaps matches TRBD1 (6 bases). This CDR3 is 15 amino acids long. V was clipped by 6 bases and J by 0 bases, with 15 bases between them. Germline V lookup: CDR1 MDHEN, CDR2 SYDVKM. CDR3 bases: TGTGCCAGCAGCACGGACAGTACGAGCTCCTACGAGCAGTACGTC. This sequence encodes CASSTDSTSSYEQYV.

The rearrangement joins TRBV11-1 to TRBJ2-2; no clear D gene. This CDR3 has 13 residues. V dropped 5 bases and J dropped 7 bases, with 11 bases sitting between them. Germline CDR1 SGHAT, CDR2 FQDESV (reference sequence). The CDR3 spells CASSPGRIGELFF. The CDR3 DNA follows: TGTGCCAGCAGCCCGGGTCGTATCGGGGAGCTGTTTTTT.

V gene TRBV6-1 combines with J gene TRBJ2-5; D ambiguous. With 1 base removed from V and 5 bases from J, the gap between germline ends came to 14 bases. The CDR3 is made up of 15 amino acids. Germline CDR1 is MNHNS and CDR2 is SASEGT. CDR3 region: CASSEDSTRYETQYF. The CDR3 DNA reads TGTGCCAGCAGTGAAGACTCAACTCGGTACGAGACCCAGTACTTC.